This T cell receptor (beta chain) was recorded in a study of blood T cell repertoires in COVID-19. On the study more broadly: From the United States, Italy and Spain came samples of acute and convalescent COVID-19. T cells, B-cell-depleted T cells, or PBMCs provided the cDNA or gDNA that served as material.

CDR3 length: 14 residues. With 6 bases removed from V and 0 bases from J, the gap between germline ends came to 11 bases. Germline values: CDR1 MNHEY, CDR2 SMNVEV (reference sequence). Under the authors' procedure: Estimates of nucleated cell counts were drawn from the amplification of reference gene primers. The data were produced by immunoSEQ multiplex PCR, yet TCRdb's version contains in-frame clones alone and is incomplete. V, J and clone size derive from that table, while D and trimming were established from the DNA sequence. The sample holds 300,000 or so clones; 90% are singletons and the top ten take approximately 4%. This clone was seen once.

V usage is TRBV27 and J usage is TRBJ1-1; D perhaps matches TRBD1 (5 bases). The sample taken for sequencing was peripheral blood. The sequence was obtained from a woman aged 40 to 50 with acute or convalescent COVID-19. For the CDR3, the DNA is TGTGCCAGCAGCCAGACAGTCCTGAACACTGAAGCTTTCTTT. Its translation is CASSQTVLNTEAFF.